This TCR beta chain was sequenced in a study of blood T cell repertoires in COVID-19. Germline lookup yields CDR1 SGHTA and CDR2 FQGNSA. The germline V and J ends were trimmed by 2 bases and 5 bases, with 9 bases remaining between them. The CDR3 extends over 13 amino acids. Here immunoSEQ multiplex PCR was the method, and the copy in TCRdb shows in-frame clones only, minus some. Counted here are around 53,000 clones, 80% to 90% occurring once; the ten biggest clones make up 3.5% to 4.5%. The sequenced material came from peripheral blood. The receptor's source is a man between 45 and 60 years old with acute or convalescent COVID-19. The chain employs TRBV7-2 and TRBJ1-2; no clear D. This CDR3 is CASSLSEDYGYTF. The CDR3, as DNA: TGTGCCAGCAGCTTATCGGAGGATTATGGCTACACCTTC.